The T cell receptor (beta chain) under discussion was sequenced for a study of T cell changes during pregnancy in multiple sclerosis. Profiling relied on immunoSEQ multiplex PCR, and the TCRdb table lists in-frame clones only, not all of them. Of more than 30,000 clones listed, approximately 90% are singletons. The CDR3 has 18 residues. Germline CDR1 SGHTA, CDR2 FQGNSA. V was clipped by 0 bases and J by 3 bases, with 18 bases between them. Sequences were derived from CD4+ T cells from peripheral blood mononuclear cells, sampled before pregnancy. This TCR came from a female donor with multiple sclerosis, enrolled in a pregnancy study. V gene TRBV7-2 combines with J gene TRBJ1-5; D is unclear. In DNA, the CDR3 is TGTGCCAGCAGCTTAGCGAAGGGAGTCGGAGTATACAATCAGCCCCAGCATTTT. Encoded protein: CASSLAKGVGVYNQPQHF.